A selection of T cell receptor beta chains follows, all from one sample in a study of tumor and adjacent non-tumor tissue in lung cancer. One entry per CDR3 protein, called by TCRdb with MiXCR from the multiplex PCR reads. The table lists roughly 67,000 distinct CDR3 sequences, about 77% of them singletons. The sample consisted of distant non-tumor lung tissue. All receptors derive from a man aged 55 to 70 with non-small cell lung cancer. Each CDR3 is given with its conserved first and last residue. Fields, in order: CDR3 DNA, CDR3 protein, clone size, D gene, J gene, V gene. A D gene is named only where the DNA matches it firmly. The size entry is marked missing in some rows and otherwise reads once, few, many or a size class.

DNA: TGTGTCAGCAGCTTAGACTTATCGATGAGGGAGACCCAGTACTTC
CDR3: CVSSLDLSMRETQYF
size: -
D: -
J: TRBJ2-5
V: TRBV7-8

DNA: TGTGCCAGGAGCCCCGGTCAGGGGGATTACAATGAGCAGTTCTTC
CDR3: CARSPGQGDYNEQFF
size: -
D: TRBD1
J: TRBJ2-1
V: TRBV4-1

DNA: TGTGCCAGCAGTCCTCCAAGACAGCAAGGCGAAAAACTGTTTTTT
CDR3: CASSPPRQQGEKLFF
size: -
D: -
J: TRBJ1-4
V: TRBV6-1

DNA: TGTGCCAGCTGTTACACGGGACCCATGACAAATACACAGTATTTT
CDR3: CASCYTGPMTNTQYF
size: -
D: -
J: TRBJ2-3
V: TRBV6-2/TRBV6-3

DNA: TGTGCCAGCAGTTTAGCGCCGGAGGCTGAAACTTTCTTT
CDR3: CASSLAPEAETFF
size: -
D: -
J: TRBJ1-1
V: TRBV11-1

DNA: TGCGCCAGCAGCTTGTACGGGAGGGATGAGCAGTTCTTC
CDR3: CASSLYGRDEQFF
size: many
D: TRBD2
J: TRBJ2-1
V: TRBV5-1

DNA: TGTGCAGGCAGCAAAGACAGGTACCAAGAGACCCAGTACTTC
CDR3: CAGSKDRYQETQYF
size: -
D: -
J: TRBJ2-5
V: TRBV11-1

DNA: TGTGTCAGTAGTGGTAATCAGCCCCAGCATTTT
CDR3: CVSSGNQPQHF
size: -
D: -
J: TRBJ1-5
V: TRBV12-3/TRBV12-4

DNA: TGTGCCAGCAGTTCCGGGTGCTTCAAGTCCTACGAGCAGTGCTTC
CDR3: CASSSGCFKSYEQCF
size: -
D: -
J: TRBJ2-7
V: TRBV6-6

DNA: TGCGCCAGCAGCGCCGGAACTAGCGGGAACACGGGGTGGTTCTTC
CDR3: CASSAGTSGNTGWFF
size: -
D: TRBD2
J: TRBJ2-1
V: TRBV5-1

DNA: TGTGCCAGCAGTAACGGGACAGACTACGAGCAGTACTTC
CDR3: CASSNGTDYEQYF
size: -
D: TRBD1
J: TRBJ2-7
V: TRBV28

DNA: TGTGCCAGCGGTCTTCAGGGGGCGCGTGGAAACACCATATATTTT
CDR3: CASGLQGARGNTIYF
size: -
D: TRBD1
J: TRBJ1-3
V: TRBV6-6

DNA: TGTGCCAGCAGTTGTACTAGTGGCACTGGGAAGCTGTTTTTT
CDR3: CASSCTSGTGKLFF
size: -
D: -
J: TRBJ2-2
V: TRBV11-1

DNA: TGTGCCAGCACCAACAGGGAAGGGGCCAAAAACATTCAGTACTTC
CDR3: CASTNREGAKNIQYF
size: many
D: -
J: TRBJ2-4
V: TRBV7-9

DNA: TGTGCCAGCAGTGGACAGGCTCCGGATAACGAGCAGTACTTC
CDR3: CASSGQAPDNEQYF
size: -
D: TRBD1
J: TRBJ2-7
V: TRBV12-3/TRBV12-4

DNA: TGTGCCAGCACCCCAAGAGGGACAGGGGGCCAGCCCCAGCATTTT
CDR3: CASTPRGTGGQPQHF
size: many
D: TRBD1
J: TRBJ1-5
V: TRBV28

DNA: TGTGCCAACAGTTACCGGATGGGGGCGGGCCTGAACACCGGGGGGCTGTTTTTT
CDR3: CANSYRMGAGLNTGGLFF
size: -
D: -
J: TRBJ2-2
V: TRBV6-6

DNA: TGTGCATGCAGTTTACAGGATAGCTATGGCTACACCTTC
CDR3: CACSLQDSYGYTF
size: -
D: -
J: TRBJ1-2
V: TRBV6-6

DNA: TGCAGTGCTAGAGATCCAACGTCTTGGGGCACTGAAGCTTTATTT
CDR3: CSARDPTSWGTEALF
size: -
D: -
J: TRBJ1-1
V: TRBV20-1

DNA: TGTACCAGCAGCCAAGCCCAGGATAGAGTCTATGGCTACACCTTC
CDR3: CTSSQAQDRVYGYTF
size: few
D: -
J: TRBJ1-2
V: TRBV4-1

DNA: TGTGCCAGCAGCCAGGAGACAGGGCGCCCAGATGCGCAATATTTT
CDR3: CASSQETGRPDAQYF
size: -
D: TRBD1
J: TRBJ2-3
V: TRBV28

DNA: TGTGCCAGCAGTTTAGGGACAGGGGAGACCCAGTACTTC
CDR3: CASSLGTGETQYF
size: few
D: TRBD1
J: TRBJ2-5
V: TRBV12-3/TRBV12-4

DNA: TGCGCCAGCACATCCTCATCCGAGGGAGGGATGGTCTATGGCTACACCTTC
CDR3: CASTSSSEGGMVYGYTF
size: -
D: -
J: TRBJ1-2
V: TRBV4-1

DNA: TGTGCCAGCAGCCTGAGAGGGTCAAACGAGCAGTACTTC
CDR3: CASSLRGSNEQYF
size: -
D: -
J: TRBJ2-7
V: TRBV5-4

DNA: TGTGCCAACAGCCAAGAGGGACTAGCGGGAGTCGGGGCCAACGTCCTGACTTTC
CDR3: CANSQEGLAGVGANVLTF
size: -
D: TRBD2
J: TRBJ2-6
V: TRBV4-2

DNA: TGTGCCAGCAGCCCCGCAATGGTGGTAGACAATGAGCAGTTCTTC
CDR3: CASSPAMVVDNEQFF
size: -
D: -
J: TRBJ2-1
V: TRBV11-1

DNA: TGCAGGGTTAAAGATCAAGGAATCTACAATGAGCAGTTCTTC
CDR3: CRVKDQGIYNEQFF
size: -
D: -
J: TRBJ2-1
V: TRBV29-1

DNA: TGTGCCAGCAGCCCCCGGTTCCGCAGGTTATCAGATACGCAGTATTTT
CDR3: CASSPRFRRLSDTQYF
size: -
D: -
J: TRBJ2-3
V: TRBV13

DNA: TGTGCCAGTAGGCCCCTTCTAGGGTCCGATACGCAGTATTTT
CDR3: CASRPLLGSDTQYF
size: -
D: -
J: TRBJ2-3
V: TRBV19